The clone carrying this TCR beta chain was observed a handful of times. What it recognizes is unknown. Repertoires were generated with immunoSEQ multiplex PCR, while TCRdb's copy carries only in-frame clones and drops some. Seen here are 50,000 to 65,000 clones, 70% to 90% observed once, and the top ten hold under 3.5%. This sample stems from a study of pediatric ulcerative colitis. Overall study: Disease was pancolitis in about 7 and left-sided in two, histology-confirmed.

The CDR3 has 15 amino acids. Germline CDR1 reads SGHAT; CDR2 reads FQNNGV. Losses at the gene ends were 3 bases for V and 10 bases for J; bases not matched to a gene: 6. General study points: Substantially fewer templates came from a couple of patients' blood samples.

The sample taken for sequencing was blood. The chain is built from TRBV11-2 and TRBJ2-1; 13 bases align to TRBD2. The TCR sequence derives from a boy between 10 and 17 years old with severe ulcerative colitis. CDR3 in DNA: TGTGCCAGCAGCTTGGGGACTAGCGGGGCTTTGGAGCAGTTCTTC. As protein: CASSLGTSGALEQFF.